The clone carrying this TCR beta chain was counted only a few times. The data belong to a study of blood T cell repertoires in COVID-19. Study-level information: Italy, Spain and the United States were the sources of the convalescent and acute COVID-19 samples.

Trimming removed 5 bases from V and 2 bases from J, with 13 bases in between. Germline V gene sequence: CDR1 SGHTA, CDR2 FQGTGA. CDR3 length equals 14 residues. The authors' processing: Reference gene primer amplification yielded estimated nucleated cell counts. Method: immunoSEQ multiplex PCR; TCRdb's copy keeps in-frame clones and lacks some. The DNA gave D and trimming, while V, J and clone size come from that table. This sample has 60,000 to 85,000 clones, with 75% found just once. The sample comprised peripheral blood. The chain joins TRBV7-3 to TRBJ2-7; D perhaps matches TRBD2 (7 bases). The TCR was taken from an older man with acute or convalescent COVID-19. As DNA, the CDR3 is TGTGCCAGCAGCCCCCTCGGGGGGCCCTACGAGCAGTACTTC. It codes for CASSPLGGPYEQYF.